This T cell receptor (beta chain) was captured in a study of blood T cell repertoires in COVID-19. This CDR3 region has 15 residues. Trimming removed 2 bases from V and 1 base from J, with 9 bases in between. Germline V lookup: CDR1 MDHEN, CDR2 SYDVKM. Here immunoSEQ multiplex PCR was the method, and the copy in TCRdb shows in-frame clones only, minus some. The sample holds 650,000 to 800,000 clones, just under 90% seen once. The sequencing sample was made of peripheral blood. The chain couples TRBV28 to TRBJ1-3; no firm D call. The receptor was isolated from a woman aged 18-35 years with acute or convalescent COVID-19. The CDR3 is CASSLVRRSGNTIYF. The DNA for the CDR3 is TGTGCCAGCAGTTTAGTAAGGAGGTCTGGAAACACCATATATTTT. The whole variable domain, remainder taken from reference TRBV28 and TRBJ1-3, is DVKVTQSSRYLVKRTGEKVFLECVQDMDHENMFWYRQDPGLGLRLIYFSYDVKMKEKGDIPEGYSVSREKKERFSLILESASTNQTSMYLCASSLVRRSGNTIYFGEGSWLTVV.